This T cell receptor beta chain was captured in a study of T cells in Graves' hyperthyroidism and ophthalmopathy. As for the study in general: Blood from the periphery was taken at initial diagnosis, before any treatment. Points from the study as a whole: Among clonotypes expanded in thyroid above 0.001, most were also found in blood.

Exclusion followed for patients with uncontrolled infection, other autoimmune disease, pregnancy or lactation. PBMCs were derived from 10 ml fresh peripheral blood. This clonotype has ten or more counts. As yet, its antigen is unknown. V dropped 3 bases and J dropped 3 bases, with 8 bases sitting between them. CDR1 and CDR2 from the germline V gene are ENHRY and SYGVKD. The CDR3 is 13 amino acids. TCR beta CDR3 region amplification was performed from RNA transcripts. TCR CDR3 regions were first amplified by RT-PCR with HTBI primers. TCRdb itself ran the multiplex PCR reads through MiXCR, one entry per CDR3 protein. Seen here are around 610,000 distinct CDR3 sequences, under 15% observed once, and the top ten hold roughly 4.3%.

The specimen sequenced was blood. The chain recombines TRBV10-3 with TRBJ1-2, with a weak D call TRBD1 (5 bases). This clonotype was obtained from a woman aged 40 to 50 with Graves' ophthalmopathy. CDR3 sequence: CAISDRVDYGYTF. CDR3 coding DNA: TGTGCCATCAGTGACAGGGTGGACTATGGCTACACCTTC.